This paragraph reports one T cell receptor (beta chain). The sample originates from a study of blood T cell repertoires in COVID-19. On the study more broadly: Samples of COVID-19 (acute and convalescent) were obtained from the United States, Italy and Spain. From T cells, B-cell-depleted T cells, or PBMCs came the material, which was cDNA or gDNA.

In the source study's methods: How many nucleated cells were present was estimated from reference gene primer amplification. TCRdb's table, derived via immunoSEQ multiplex PCR, lists solely in-frame clones and lacks some. V and J calls and clone size are copied from that table; D and trimming were computed from the DNA. The sample includes about 56,000 clones, roughly 90% of them seen just once. CDR3 size: 14 residues. Germline CDR1 reads MNHEY; CDR2 reads SVGAGI. V was cut by 6 bases and J by 0 bases, with 12 bases left in between. The specimen was peripheral blood. This TCR derives from a human donor in a cohort sampled during active COVID-19. The chain recombines TRBV6-5 with TRBJ2-7; the D gene is possibly TRBD1 (5 bases). The CDR3 nucleotides read TGTGCCAGCAGGCGACAGAATCTCTCCTACGAGCAGTACTTC. Amino acids: CASRRQNLSYEQYF.